The 10 T cell receptor beta chains below all came from one sample that was sequenced in a study of beta chain features in type 1 diabetes. What was sequenced were expressed TCRB transcripts, since all of the isolated RNA had been reverse transcribed. Assay: immunoSEQ multiplex PCR; the TCRdb copy retains only in-frame clones and omits some. The data contain about 180,000 clones, about 12% of them singletons. Source material: central memory CD4+ T cells from blood. The receptors stem from a woman between 18 and 30 years old in good health.

The chain has TRBV29-1 and TRBJ1-2, with no clear D. The CDR3 runs 12 residues. Trimming took off 2 bases at V and 2 bases at J, with 6 bases between the two ends. The germline gives CDR1 SQVTM, CDR2 ANQGSEA. CDR3 region: CSVEPGNYGYTF. The CDR3 nucleotides are TGCAGCGTTGAACCCGGGAACTATGGCTACACCTTC.

This chain connects TRBV2 to TRBJ2-2; a possible D gene is TRBD2 (5 bases). Germline CDR1 and CDR2: SNHLY and FYNNEI. This CDR3 region has 15 residues. Between the trimmed V and J ends, which lost 6 bases and 2 bases, there was a span of 13 bases. In nucleotides, the CDR3 is TGTGCCAGCAGGCCAACTAGTACCAACACCGGGGAGCTGTTTTTT. It codes for CASRPTSTNTGELFF. Full variable domain (rest looked up from reference TRBV2 and TRBJ2-2): EPEVTQTPSHQVTQMGQEVILRCVPISNHLYFYWYRQILGQKVEFLVSFYNNEISEKSEIFDDQFSVERPDGSNFTLKIRSTKLEDSAMYFCASRPTSTNTGELFFGEGSRLTVL.

This clone was counted between two and nine times. The chain combines TRBV7-6 with TRBJ1-5; D remains unclear. CDR1 SGHVS and CDR2 FNYEAQ come from the germline V gene. Trimming removed 4 bases from V and 5 bases from J, with 15 bases in between. This CDR3 spans 15 amino acids. CDR3 region: CASSSIPAQDQPQHF. The CDR3, as DNA: TGTGCCAGCAGCTCCATACCTGCTCAGGATCAGCCCCAGCATTTT.

This clone was recorded a few times. This chain joins TRBV27 and TRBJ2-7, with a possible D match to TRBD2 (5 bases). Germline assignment: CDR1 MNHEY and CDR2 SMNVEV (reference sequence). The V and J ends lost 6 bases and 5 bases respectively, with 20 bases between them. CDR3 length equals 15 residues. The DNA of the CDR3 is TGTGCCAGCAGCTTAACTAGATCCCTGCGCAACGAGCAGTACTTC. It codes for CASSLTRSLRNEQYF.

In its sample, this clone was seen a few times. J is TRBJ2-7 and V is TRBV29-1, with 10 bases lining up with TRBD1. V lost 6 bases and J lost 6; bases outside the gene matches: 8. The CDR3 is made up of 13 amino acids. The germline CDR1 and CDR2 sequences are SQVTM and ANQGSEA. The CDR3 is CSVRGQGDSEQYF. DNA for the CDR3: TGCAGCGTGAGAGGACAGGGGGATAGCGAGCAGTACTTC.

This clone was detected ten times or more. This chain uses TRBV29-1 with TRBJ2-3; 7 positions agree with TRBD2. Germline CDR1 and CDR2: SQVTM and ANQGSEA. The trim removed 4 bases at V and 2 bases at J, leaving 3 bases unmatched. The CDR3 sequence is 13 residues long. This CDR3 is CSVGSGATDTQYF. CDR3 coding DNA: TGCAGCGTTGGAAGCGGGGCCACAGATACGCAGTATTTT.

The V call is TRBV2, the J call TRBJ2-4, with TRBD2 as a possible D gene (6 bases). CDR1 and CDR2 from the germline V gene are SNHLY and FYNNEI. V gave up 2 bases and J gave up 0 bases, with 11 bases separating them. There are 16 residues in the CDR3. Here the CDR3 DNA reads TGTGCCAGCAGTGAACAGGACTACCAAGCCAAAAACATTCAGTACTTC. Its protein is CASSEQDYQAKNIQYF.

This clone was detected only a few times. The rearrangement uses TRBV28 and TRBJ2-5; a possible D gene is TRBD2 (6 bases). Germline values: CDR1 MDHEN, CDR2 SYDVKM. CDR3 length equals 15 residues. The V end lost 2 bases, the J end lost 2 bases, and 12 bases lay between the germline ends. In DNA, the CDR3 is TGTGCCAGCAGTTTAGGGGGGAGTCAACAAGAGACCCAGTACTTC. This translates into CASSLGGSQQETQYF.

This rearrangement joins TRBV28 to TRBJ2-1; TRBD2 matches at 14 bases. There are 18 residues in the CDR3. V was clipped by 4 bases and J by 7 bases; unmatched bases: 12. Germline CDR1 reads MDHEN; CDR2 reads SYDVKM. The DNA of the CDR3 is TGTGCCAGCAGTTCGACTAGCGGGAGGGCCAAGGGGACGAATGAGCAGTTCTTC. It encodes CASSSTSGRAKGTNEQFF.

V gene TRBV21-1 combines with J gene TRBJ2-7; the DNA was not used to check the table's D call, TRBD1. TRBV21-1 is designated a pseudogene. The CDR3 is 15 amino acids. This chain's CDR3 is CASSNPGQGKNEQYF. CDR3 sequence (DNA): TGTGCCAGCAGCAACCCGGGACAGGGTAAGAACGAGCAGTACTTC.